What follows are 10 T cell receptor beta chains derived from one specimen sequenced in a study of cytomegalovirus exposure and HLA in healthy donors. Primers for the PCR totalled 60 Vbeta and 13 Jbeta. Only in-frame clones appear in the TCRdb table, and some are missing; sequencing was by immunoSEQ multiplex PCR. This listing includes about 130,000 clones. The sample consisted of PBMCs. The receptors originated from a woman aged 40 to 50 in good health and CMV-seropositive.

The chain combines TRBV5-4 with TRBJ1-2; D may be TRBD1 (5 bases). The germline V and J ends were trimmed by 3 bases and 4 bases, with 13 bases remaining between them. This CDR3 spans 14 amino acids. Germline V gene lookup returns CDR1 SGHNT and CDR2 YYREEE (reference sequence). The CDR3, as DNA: TGTGCCAGCAGCTCCCGGACACATCCCTATGGCTACACCTTC. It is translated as CASSSRTHPYGYTF.

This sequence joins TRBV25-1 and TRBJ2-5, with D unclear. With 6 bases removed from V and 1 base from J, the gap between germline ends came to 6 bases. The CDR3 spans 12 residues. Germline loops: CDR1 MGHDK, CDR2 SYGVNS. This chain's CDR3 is CASRNLQETQYF. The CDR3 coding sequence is TGTGCCAGCAGAAATCTCCAAGAGACCCAGTACTTC.

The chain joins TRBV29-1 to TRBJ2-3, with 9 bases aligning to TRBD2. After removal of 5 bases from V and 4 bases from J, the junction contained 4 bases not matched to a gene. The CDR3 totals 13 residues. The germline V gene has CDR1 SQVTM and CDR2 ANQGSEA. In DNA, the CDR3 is TGCAGCGTTCCTGCGGGAGGGCCAGATACGCAGTATTTT. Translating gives CSVPAGGPDTQYF.

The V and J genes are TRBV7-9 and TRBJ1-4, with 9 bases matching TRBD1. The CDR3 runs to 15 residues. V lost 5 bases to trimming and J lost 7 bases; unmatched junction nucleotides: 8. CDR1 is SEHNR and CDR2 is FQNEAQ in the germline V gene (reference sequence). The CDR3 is CASSRGTGLGEKLFF. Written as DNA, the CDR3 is TGTGCCAGCAGCAGAGGGACAGGGTTGGGTGAAAAACTGTTTTTT. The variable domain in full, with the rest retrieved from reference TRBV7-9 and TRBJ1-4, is DTGVSQNPRHKITKRGQNVTFRCDPISEHNRLYWYRQTLGQGPEFLTYFQNEAQLEKSRLLSDRFSAERPKGSFSTLEIQRTEQGDSAMYLCASSRGTGLGEKLFFGSGTQLSVL.

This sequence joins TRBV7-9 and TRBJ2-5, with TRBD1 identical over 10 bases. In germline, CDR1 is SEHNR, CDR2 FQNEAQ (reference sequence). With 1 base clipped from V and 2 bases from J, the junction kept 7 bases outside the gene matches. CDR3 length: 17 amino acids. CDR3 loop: CASSLDDRGPFQETQYF. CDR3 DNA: TGTGCCAGCAGCTTAGACGACAGGGGGCCCTTTCAAGAGACCCAGTACTTC. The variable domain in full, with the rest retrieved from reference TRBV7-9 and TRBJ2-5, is DTGVSQNPRHKITKRGQNVTFRCDPISEHNRLYWYRQTLGQGPEFLTYFQNEAQLEKSRLLSDRFSAERPKGSFSTLEIQRTEQGDSAMYLCASSLDDRGPFQETQYFGPGTRLLVL.

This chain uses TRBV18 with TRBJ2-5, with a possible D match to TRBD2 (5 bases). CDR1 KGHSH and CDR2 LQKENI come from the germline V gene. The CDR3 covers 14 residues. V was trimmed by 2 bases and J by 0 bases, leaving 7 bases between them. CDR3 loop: CASSPAGNQETQYF. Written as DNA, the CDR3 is TGTGCCAGCTCACCAGCGGGTAACCAAGAGACCCAGTACTTC.

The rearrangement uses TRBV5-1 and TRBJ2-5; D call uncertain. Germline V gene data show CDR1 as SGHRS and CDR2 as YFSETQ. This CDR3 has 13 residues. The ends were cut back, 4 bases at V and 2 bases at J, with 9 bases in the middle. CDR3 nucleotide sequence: TGCGCCAGCAGCGTAAGAGCTCAAGAGACCCAGTACTTC. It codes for CASSVRAQETQYF.

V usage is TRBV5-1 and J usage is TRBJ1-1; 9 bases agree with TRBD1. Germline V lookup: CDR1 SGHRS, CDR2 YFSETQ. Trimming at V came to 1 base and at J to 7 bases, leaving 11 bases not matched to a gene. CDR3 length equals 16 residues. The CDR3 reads CASSLFGTGKQGEAFF. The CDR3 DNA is TGCGCCAGCAGCTTGTTCGGGACAGGGAAACAGGGTGAAGCTTTCTTT. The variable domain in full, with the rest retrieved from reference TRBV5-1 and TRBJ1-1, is KAGVTQTPRYLIKTRGQQVTLSCSPISGHRSVSWYQQTPGQGLQFLFEYFSETQRNKGNFPGRFSGRQFSNSRSEMNVSTLELGDSALYLCASSLFGTGKQGEAFFGQGTRLTVV.

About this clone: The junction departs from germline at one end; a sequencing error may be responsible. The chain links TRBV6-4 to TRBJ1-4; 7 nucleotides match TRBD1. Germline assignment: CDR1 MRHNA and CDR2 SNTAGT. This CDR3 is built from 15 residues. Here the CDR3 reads CTSRAGQSGGEKLFF. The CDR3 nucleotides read TGTACCAGCAGGGCGGGACAGTCGGGAGGGGAAAAACTGTTTTTT.

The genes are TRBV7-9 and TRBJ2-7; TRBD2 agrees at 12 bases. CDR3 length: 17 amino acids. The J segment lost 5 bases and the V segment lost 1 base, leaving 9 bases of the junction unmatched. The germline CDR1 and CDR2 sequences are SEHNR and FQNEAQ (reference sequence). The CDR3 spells CASSLGLAGGLYDEQYF. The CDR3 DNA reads TGTGCCAGCAGCTTAGGGCTAGCGGGAGGGTTATACGACGAGCAGTACTTC.